This record looks at one T cell receptor beta chain sequence and its context. Its antigen is unknown. A clone one base away is much larger, so this may be a read error. Germline values: CDR1 LNHNV, CDR2 YYDKDF (reference sequence). The CDR3 length is 15 residues. A single record per CDR3 protein comes from TCRdb applying MiXCR to the PCR reads. Among 300,000 to 350,000 distinct CDR3 sequences, roughly 23% were seen once, and the ten largest hold more than 0.8%. The entry originates in a study of molecular identifiers for immune sequencing clone quantification. Study-wide findings and caveats: Barcode collisions between identical TCR molecules could shrink estimates of highly expanded clone sizes. Even with more than 950,000 naive cells present, spiked Jurkat TCR RNA from one cell was reportedly detectable.

V gene TRBV15 combines with J gene TRBJ1-5; D ambiguous. The sequenced sample consisted of naive CD8+ T cells from blood, with Jurkat cell RNA spiked in. Specified subset: FACS-sorted CD8+CD4-CCR7+CD45RA+ naive T cells. This sequence was found in a human donor in good health. Some libraries in this study had Jurkat cell RNA spiked in. The chain's CDR3 is CTTTGEPNGNQPQHF. CDR3 bases: TGTACCACCACTGGCGAGCCAAATGGCAATCAGCCCCAGCATTTT.